Listed here is a single T cell receptor (beta chain). The entry originates in a study of shared clonotypes between healthy human individuals. About the study: The study drew on a couple of women and three men aged 18 to 49 as donors. The plates for each donor numbered three CD4 naive, three CD4 memory, two CD8 naive and one CD8 memory.

Libraries were prepared by immunoSEQ multiplex PCR; TCRdb keeps only in-frame clonotypes and omits some of them. The data contain roughly 600,000 clones, roughly 98% of them seen just once; the ten biggest clones take up 0.3%. Naive CD8 cells, CD45RO-negative and positively selected for CCR7, excluded terminally differentiated effector memory CD45RA+ cells. Germline assignment: CDR1 KGHSH and CDR2 LQKENI. The CDR3 is 14 amino acids. V lost 5 bases, J lost 1 base, and 12 bases lay in between. The source is a young man in good health. Sequencing input: naive CD8+ T cells sorted from blood. This chain connects TRBV18 to TRBJ2-7; D unclear. The CDR3 protein is CASSTGWSSYEQYF. DNA for the CDR3: TGTGCCAGCTCAACGGGCTGGTCATCCTACGAGCAGTACTTC.